What follows describes a single TCR beta chain. Its specificity is not known. This CDR3 comprises 16 residues. Per germline, CDR1 SGHRS and CDR2 YFSETQ. V was trimmed by 4 bases and J by 2 bases, leaving 16 bases between them. There were likely unrecorded immune exposures, though donors were nominally healthy when sampled. 13 Jbeta primers and 60 Vbeta primers were used for the PCR. Generated by immunoSEQ multiplex PCR, the TCRdb table keeps only in-frame clones and is missing some. The table records around 170,000 clones, more than 70% of them present only once. This sample was taken from a study of cytomegalovirus exposure and HLA in healthy donors. Whole-study results and caveats: Presence/absence analyses assumed roughly uniform sequencing depth across donors. Later examination showed HLA-associated TCR beta chains had greater clonal expansion than equally common others.

The source material was PBMCs. The origin of this receptor is a girl between 5 and 17 years old in good health and CMV-seropositive. V is TRBV5-1 and J is TRBJ1-3, with a tentative D call TRBD1 (6 bases). The DNA for the CDR3 is TGCGCCAGCAGCCCAGCCTACAGGGAGACTGGAAACACCATATATTTT. Its protein product is CASSPAYRETGNTIYF.